The next 15 T cell receptor beta chains were all read from a single sample in a study of T cell changes during pregnancy in multiple sclerosis. TCRdb's table, derived via immunoSEQ multiplex PCR, lists solely in-frame clones and lacks some. The data contain around 100,000 clones, over 80% of them singletons. This sample comprised peripheral blood, obtained after pregnancy. These receptor sequences come from a female donor with multiple sclerosis, enrolled in a pregnancy study.

The chain links TRBV28 to TRBJ1-1; TRBD1 might be the D (5 bases). V was trimmed by 5 bases and J by 0 bases, leaving 10 bases between them. The CDR3 runs to 14 residues. Germline values: CDR1 MDHEN, CDR2 SYDVKM. CDR3 sequence: CASSKRQMNTEAFF. The CDR3 DNA reads as TGTGCCAGCAGTAAAAGACAGATGAACACTGAAGCTTTCTTT.

The CDR3 DNA reads as TGTGCCAGCAGCGTAGGGACTAGCGGGGGGGCAGATACGCAGTATTTT. Translating it yields CASSVGTSGGADTQYF. The J gene is TRBJ2-3, the V gene TRBV9, with TRBD2 matching 15 bases. The CDR3 sequence is 16 residues long. Germline trimming cut 0 bases from V and 4 bases from J; bases unmatched to any gene: 0. Germline CDR1 reads SGDLS; CDR2 reads YYNGEE.

In this sample, this clone turned up once. J is TRBJ2-5 and V is TRBV2, with a weak D call TRBD1 (6 bases). Trimming shortened V by 3 bases and J by 4 bases, and 15 bases separated the two germline ends. Per germline, CDR1 SNHLY and CDR2 FYNNEI. The CDR3 is 15 residues long. CDR3 sequence: CASSDGTPKSETQYF. CDR3 coding DNA: TGTGCCAGCAGTGATGGGACACCGAAATCAGAGACCCAGTACTTC.

The chain uses TRBV7-3 and TRBJ2-2; 15 nucleotides agree with TRBD2. V shed 5 bases and J 6 bases; nucleotides not matched to a gene: 10. Germline V gene sequence: CDR1 SGHTA, CDR2 FQGTGA. This CDR3 has 18 amino acids. The CDR3 DNA reads TGTGCCAGCAGCCGTACCGGACTAGCGGGAGGGTTATCCGGGGAGCTGTTTTTT. It is translated as CASSRTGLAGGLSGELFF.

This clone was counted a single time. The V gene is TRBV2, the J gene TRBJ2-1, with D possibly being TRBD2 (5 bases). This CDR3 is built from 15 residues. Germline V gives CDR1 SNHLY, CDR2 FYNNEI. Deletions cut 5 bases from V and 7 bases from J, with 18 bases between. This CDR3 is CASSPIGLGLNEQFF. CDR3 DNA sequence: TGTGCCAGCAGTCCAATAGGACTTGGGCTGAATGAGCAGTTCTTC.

The chain couples TRBV9 to TRBJ2-3; TRBD2 aligns across 10 bases. Trimming cost V 4 bases and J 4 bases; bases outside gene matches: 6. This CDR3 contains 15 residues. CDR1 and CDR2 (germline): SGDLS, YYNGEE. The CDR3 nucleotides read TGTGCCAGCAGCATAAGCGGGGGGGCCCCAGATACGCAGTATTTT. Translated: CASSISGGAPDTQYF.

V usage is TRBV28 and J usage is TRBJ1-6; TRBD1 is a possible D gene (6 bases). CDR1 is MDHEN, CDR2 SYDVKM, per germline. The CDR3 is 13 residues long. With 6 bases removed from V and 9 bases from J, the gap between germline ends came to 12 bases. In DNA, the CDR3 is TGTGCCAGCAGCAGTAACAGGGTTTCACCCCTCCACTTT. It codes for CASSSNRVSPLHF.

This chain joins TRBV5-1 and TRBJ2-6; D gene uncertain. The V and J ends lost 2 bases and 1 base respectively, with 7 bases between them. CDR3 length equals 15 residues. The germline V gene has CDR1 SGHRS and CDR2 YFSETQ. This chain's CDR3 is CASSLEQSGANVLTF. For the CDR3, the DNA is TGCGCCAGCAGCTTAGAGCAATCTGGGGCCAACGTCCTGACTTTC.

The V gene is TRBV18, the J gene TRBJ2-7; 8 positions agree with TRBD1. The CDR3 is 15 amino acids. The V and J ends lost 3 bases and 7 bases, in that order; junction bases with no gene match: 11. The germline gives CDR1 KGHSH, CDR2 LQKENI. As DNA, the CDR3 is TGTGCCAGCTCACCTAGACAGGGGCCCGAAGGTGAGCAGTACTTC. Translation: CASSPRQGPEGEQYF.

This clone was seen just once. The chain joins TRBV30 to TRBJ1-1, with TRBD1 identical over 7 bases. CDR1 GTSNPN and CDR2 SVGIG come from the germline V gene (reference sequence). V was pared by 4 bases and J by 1 base, with 3 bases of the junction left unmatched. This CDR3 comprises 13 residues. The CDR3 reads CAWNQGGNTEAFF. CDR3 in DNA: TGTGCCTGGAACCAGGGGGGGAACACTGAAGCTTTCTTT.

This rearrangement joins TRBV6-6 to TRBJ1-1; D is undetermined. Germline CDR1 and CDR2: MNHNY and SVGAGI (reference sequence). The CDR3 length is 15 residues. The V and J ends lost 0 bases and 1 base respectively, with 9 bases between them. Here the CDR3 DNA reads TGTGCCAGCAGTTACTCTTCAGAATCGAACACTGAAGCTTTCTTT. Residues: CASSYSSESNTEAFF.

The chain recombines TRBV9 with TRBJ2-1; 8 positions agree with TRBD2. The J segment lost 2 bases and the V segment lost 0 bases, leaving 1 base of the junction unmatched. The CDR3 runs to 15 residues. Germline lookup yields CDR1 SGDLS and CDR2 YYNGEE. The CDR3 sequence: CASSVVLAAYNEQFF. The DNA of the CDR3 is TGTGCCAGCAGCGTAGTACTAGCGGCCTACAATGAGCAGTTCTTC.

This chain joins TRBV5-1 and TRBJ1-2; D possibly corresponds to TRBD1 (6 bases). CDR3 length: 15 amino acids. The V end was cut by 1 base, the J end by 4 bases, with 14 bases between. Germline V lookup: CDR1 SGHRS, CDR2 YFSETQ. DNA for the CDR3: TGCGCCAGCAGCTTGTTTGGGACACAAGTCTATGGCTACACCTTC. Residues: CASSLFGTQVYGYTF. Full variable domain (rest looked up from reference TRBV5-1 and TRBJ1-2): KAGVTQTPRYLIKTRGQQVTLSCSPISGHRSVSWYQQTPGQGLQFLFEYFSETQRNKGNFPGRFSGRQFSNSRSEMNVSTLELGDSALYLCASSLFGTQVYGYTFGSGTRLTVV.

The chain carries TRBV6-4 and TRBJ2-1; D is uncertain. Trimming removed 3 bases at V and 0 bases at J, with 9 bases between. CDR3 length: 15 residues. The germline V gene encodes CDR1 MRHNA and CDR2 SNTAGT. The CDR3 loop is CASSEYLSSYNEQFF. Written as DNA, the CDR3 is TGTGCCAGCAGTGAATATCTTAGCTCCTACAATGAGCAGTTCTTC.

V usage is TRBV11-2 and J usage is TRBJ2-5, with a possible D match to TRBD2 (7 bases). The CDR3 loop spans 15 amino acids. V gave up 8 bases and J gave up 5 bases, with 21 bases separating them. Germline V gives CDR1 SGHAT, CDR2 FQNNGV. The CDR3 nucleotides are TGTGCCAGCGGGGGGGGCGGGAGTGTTTTGGAGACCCAGTACTTC. Residues: CASGGGGSVLETQYF.